This TCR beta chain derives from a study of T cells after yellow fever vaccination. Germline V gene sequence: CDR1 DFQATT, CDR2 SNEGSKA (reference sequence). This CDR3 has 14 residues. Trimming shortened V by 2 bases and J by 1 base, and 9 bases separated the two germline ends. From the 5' RACE reads, TCRdb called clonotypes with MiXCR, one entry per CDR3 protein. The sample records 450,000 to 650,000 distinct CDR3 sequences, 13% being singletons. V and J are TRBV20-1 and TRBJ2-1; possibly TRBD1 for D (5 bases). Here the sequenced sample was PBMCs, taken on the day of the yellow fever booster vaccination. The clonotype comes from a man between 25 and 39 years old who received the YFV17D yellow fever vaccine. As DNA, the CDR3 is TGCAGTGCTAGAAGCCAGGGTTCCTACAATGAGCAGTTCTTC. This encodes CSARSQGSYNEQFF.